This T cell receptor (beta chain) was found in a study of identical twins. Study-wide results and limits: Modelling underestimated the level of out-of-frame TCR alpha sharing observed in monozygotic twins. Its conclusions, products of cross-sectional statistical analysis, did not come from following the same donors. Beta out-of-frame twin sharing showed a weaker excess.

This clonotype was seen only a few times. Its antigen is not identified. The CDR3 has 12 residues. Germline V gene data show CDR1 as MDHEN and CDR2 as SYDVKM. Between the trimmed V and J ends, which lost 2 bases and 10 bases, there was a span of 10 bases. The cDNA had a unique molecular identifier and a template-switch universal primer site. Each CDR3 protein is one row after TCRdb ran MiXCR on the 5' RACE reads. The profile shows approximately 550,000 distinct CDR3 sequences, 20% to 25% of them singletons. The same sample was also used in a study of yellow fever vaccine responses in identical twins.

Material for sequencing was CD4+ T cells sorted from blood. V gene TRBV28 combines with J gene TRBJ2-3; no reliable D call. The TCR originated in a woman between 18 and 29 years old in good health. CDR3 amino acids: CASSLELHPQYF. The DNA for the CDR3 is TGTGCCAGCAGTTTAGAACTACACCCGCAGTATTTT.